This T cell receptor (beta chain) was sequenced for a study of control samples from healthy donors and cancer patients. Clones were sequenced by immunoSEQ multiplex PCR, and TCRdb holds only the in-frame ones, with some missing. This repertoire shows 120,000 or so clones, around 92% found once; its top ten account for 0.58%. The CDR3 consists of 14 residues. Germline V gene lookup returns CDR1 SGHDN and CDR2 FVKESK. V lost 4 bases and J lost 5, with 14 bases in between. The chain uses TRBV14 and TRBJ1-2; unclear D gene. The origin of this receptor is a man aged 80 or over with head and neck cancer. Sequenced sample: PBMCs. Here the CDR3 reads CASSPQLQLYGYTF. The CDR3 region has the DNA TGTGCCAGCAGCCCACAATTGCAGCTATATGGCTACACCTTC.